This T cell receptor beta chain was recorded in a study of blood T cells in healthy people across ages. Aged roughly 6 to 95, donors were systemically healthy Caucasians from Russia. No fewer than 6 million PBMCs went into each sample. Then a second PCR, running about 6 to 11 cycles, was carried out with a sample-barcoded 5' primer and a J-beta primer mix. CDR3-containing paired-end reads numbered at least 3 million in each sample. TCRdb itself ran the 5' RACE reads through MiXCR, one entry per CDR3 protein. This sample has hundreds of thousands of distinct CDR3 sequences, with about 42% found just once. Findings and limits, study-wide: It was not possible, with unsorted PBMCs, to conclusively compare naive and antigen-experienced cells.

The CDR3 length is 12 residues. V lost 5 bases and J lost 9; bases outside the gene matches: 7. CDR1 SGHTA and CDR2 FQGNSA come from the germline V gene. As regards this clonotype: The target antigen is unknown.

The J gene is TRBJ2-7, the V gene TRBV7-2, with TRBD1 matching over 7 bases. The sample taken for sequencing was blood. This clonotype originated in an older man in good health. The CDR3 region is CASSRRQGGQYF. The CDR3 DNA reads TGTGCCAGCAGCCGCAGACAGGGCGGGCAGTACTTC. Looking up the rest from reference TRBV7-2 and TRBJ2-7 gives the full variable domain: GAGVSQSPSNKVTEKGKDVELRCDPISGHTALYWYRQSLGQGLEFLIYFQGNSAPDKSGLPSDRFSAERTGGSVSTLTIQRTQQEDSAVYLCASSRRQGGQYFGPGTRLTVT.